This is a list of T cell receptor beta chains from one sample in a study of blood T cells in healthy people across ages. TCRdb re-analysed the 5' RACE reads in MiXCR, keeping a single row per CDR3 protein. This table holds roughly 1,500,000 distinct CDR3 sequences, roughly 32% found once. The sequenced sample was blood. The receptors here all came from a woman aged 25-40 years in good health. Both conserved end residues are part of each CDR3. Fields, in order: J gene, clone size, CDR3 length, D gene, V gene, CDR3 DNA, CDR3 protein. D genes are given only for firm matches. Not all rows give a size; the values are once, few, many and, for expanded clones, a class.

J: TRBJ2-7
size: NA
length: 14
D: TRBD1
V: TRBV6-1
DNA: TGTGCCAGCAGTGAAGGCAGGGGGCACGACGAGCAGTACTTC
CDR3: CASSEGRGHDEQYF

J: TRBJ2-1
size: few
length: 16
D: TRBD1
V: TRBV5-1
DNA: TGCGCCAGCAGCTTGGGATCCGGGACAGCCTACAATGAGCAGTTCTTC
CDR3: CASSLGSGTAYNEQFF

J: TRBJ1-2
size: NA
length: 15
D: NA
V: TRBV12-3/TRBV12-4
DNA: TGTGCCAGCAGTTTTAAGGGGGTCGAATCGGGTGGCTACACCTTC
CDR3: CASSFKGVESGGYTF

J: TRBJ2-1
size: NA
length: 14
D: TRBD1
V: TRBV14
DNA: TGTGCCAGCAGCCACAGGGGGCAATACAATGAGCAGTTCTTC
CDR3: CASSHRGQYNEQFF

J: TRBJ1-5
size: NA
length: 16
D: NA
V: TRBV6-6
DNA: TGTGCCAGCAGTCCATTGGGCGGGGGTGATAGTCAGCCCCAGCATTTT
CDR3: CASSPLGGGDSQPQHF

J: TRBJ1-1
size: few
length: 14
D: NA
V: TRBV6-1
DNA: TGTGCCAGCAGGAAAACCCTATCCTACACTGAAGCTTTCTTT
CDR3: CASRKTLSYTEAFF

J: TRBJ2-2
size: few
length: 15
D: NA
V: TRBV27
DNA: TGTGCCAGCAGAGGACGACAGGTCCGGGCCGGGGAGCTGTTTTTT
CDR3: CASRGRQVRAGELFF

J: TRBJ2-7
size: NA
length: 11
D: NA
V: TRBV20-1
DNA: TGCAGTGCTGATACGGGATACGAGCAGTACTTC
CDR3: CSADTGYEQYF

J: TRBJ2-7
size: NA
length: 12
D: NA
V: TRBV20-1
DNA: TGCAGTGCCCAGCCACTCTCCTACGAGCAGTACTTC
CDR3: CSAQPLSYEQYF

J: TRBJ2-1
size: few
length: 13
D: NA
V: TRBV13
DNA: TGTGCCAGCACGTCGGGACATACAAATGAGCAGTTCTTC
CDR3: CASTSGHTNEQFF

J: TRBJ1-1
size: NA
length: 13
D: NA
V: TRBV7-9
DNA: TGTGCCAGCAGTTTAACCGGAGGCCCTGAAGCTTTCTTT
CDR3: CASSLTGGPEAFF

J: TRBJ2-3
size: few
length: 15
D: NA
V: TRBV20-1
DNA: TGCAGTGCTAGAACTCCACAGCGGAGCACAGATACGCAGTATTTT
CDR3: CSARTPQRSTDTQYF

J: TRBJ2-7
size: once
length: 15
D: TRBD1
V: TRBV20-1
DNA: TGCAGTGCTAGAGAGGTCCGGGACAGGGGGTACGAGCAGTACTTC
CDR3: CSAREVRDRGYEQYF

J: TRBJ1-1
size: few
length: 14
D: NA
V: TRBV12-3/TRBV12-4
DNA: TGTGCCAGCAGTTTAGCCGCAGGTAGCACTGAAGCTTTCTTT
CDR3: CASSLAAGSTEAFF

J: TRBJ2-1
size: few
length: 15
D: TRBD2
V: TRBV9
DNA: TGTGCCAGCAGCGCTCTAGCGGGAGTACCCTATGAGCAGTTCTTC
CDR3: CASSALAGVPYEQFF

J: TRBJ2-1
size: NA
length: 13
D: NA
V: TRBV2
DNA: TGTGCCAGCCTCCGGGCTATCGGCAATGAGCAGTTCTTC
CDR3: CASLRAIGNEQFF